Presented here are 15 T cell receptor beta chains from one specimen sequenced in a study of blood T cells in healthy people across ages. Then a second PCR, running about 7 to 11 cycles, was carried out with a sample-barcoded 5' primer and a J-beta primer mix. One entry per CDR3 protein results from TCRdb running MiXCR on the 5' RACE reads. Altogether approximately 2,000,000 distinct CDR3 sequences are present, 30% to 40% being singletons, with the ten largest covering 23%. Specimen: blood. The receptors were sampled from a human donor in good health.

A remark on this clonotype: Its ends do not fully match the called genes, so a read error is possible. The chain couples TRBV7-9 to TRBJ1-2, with 8 nucleotides matching TRBD1. The CDR3 sequence is 16 residues long. In germline, CDR1 is SEHNR, CDR2 FQNEAQ (reference sequence). CDR3 bases: TGTGCCGGCAGCTTATTAGAAGTGAATACAGGGGGTGGCTACACCTTC. Protein product: CAGSLLEVNTGGGYTF.

The table lists this clonotype with a few counts. The chain has TRBV29-1 and TRBJ2-1, with 9 bases that match TRBD2. CDR1 is SQVTM, CDR2 ANQGSEA, per germline. CDR3 length: 13 amino acids. After removal of 5 bases from V and 3 bases from J, the junction contained 2 bases not matched to a gene. CDR3 sequence reads: CSVQRGDYNEQFF. The CDR3 coding sequence is TGCAGCGTTCAGCGGGGGGACTACAATGAGCAGTTCTTC.

The chain links TRBV20-1 to TRBJ2-2; D unresolved. V dropped 1 base and J dropped 2 bases, with 8 bases sitting between them. This CDR3 spans 14 amino acids. Germline values: CDR1 DFQATT, CDR2 SNEGSKA (reference sequence). Here the CDR3 DNA reads TGCAGTGCTAGAGCCTCAGGAAACACCGGGGAGCTGTTTTTT. Amino acid sequence: CSARASGNTGELFF.

V gene TRBV6-6 combines with J gene TRBJ1-4, with D possibly being TRBD1 (5 bases). CDR1 and CDR2 from the germline V gene are MNHNY and SVGAGI (reference sequence). CDR3 size: 15 residues. V was pared by 5 bases and J by 10 bases, with 20 bases between. The CDR3 here is CASSTPGGGYGKLFF. In DNA form, the CDR3 reads TGTGCCAGCAGTACACCGGGGGGGGGATATGGAAAACTGTTTTTT.

This clonotype has a handful of counts. The rearrangement links TRBV27 to TRBJ2-1; D gene unclear. This CDR3 comprises 11 residues. Germline CDR1 MNHEY, CDR2 SMNVEV (reference sequence). Trimming cost V 3 bases and J 9 bases, with 6 bases left between them. The CDR3 DNA reads as TGTGCCAGCAGTTTTCGTGCTGAGCAGTTCTTC. Translation gives CASSFRAEQFF.

V is TRBV20-1 and J is TRBJ2-1; TRBD2 matches at 10 bases. CDR1 and CDR2 from the germline V gene are DFQATT and SNEGSKA (reference sequence). Trimming at V came to 3 bases and at J to 4 bases, leaving 9 bases not matched to a gene. CDR3 length: 16 amino acids. This CDR3 reads CSASGLAGEFYNEQFF. The DNA for the CDR3 is TGCAGTGCTAGTGGTCTAGCGGGGGAATTTTACAATGAGCAGTTCTTC.

This clonotype was observed at least ten times. The CDR3 nucleotides read TGTGCCAGCAGCTATCGGGACGGACCCACAGATACGCAGTATTTT. Amino acids: CASSYRDGPTDTQYF. This chain joins TRBV7-2 and TRBJ2-3; D might be TRBD1 or TRBD2, each matching 5 bases. This CDR3 is 15 amino acids long. CDR1 is SGHTA, CDR2 FQGNSA, per germline. The V end was cut by 4 bases, the J end by 2 bases, with 13 bases between.

This clonotype was observed a handful of times. The chain is built from TRBV7-2 and TRBJ2-7; D uncertain. The V gene lost 7 bases and the J gene lost 3 bases, with 13 bases spanning the gap. CDR1 and CDR2 from the germline V gene are SGHTA and FQGNSA. The CDR3 totals 13 residues. The CDR3 is CASTLGPIYEQYF. CDR3 nucleotides: TGTGCCAGCACCCTGGGCCCTATCTACGAGCAGTACTTC. Full variable domain (remainder filled in from reference TRBV7-2 and TRBJ2-7): GAGVSQSPSNKVTEKGKDVELRCDPISGHTALYWYRQSLGQGLEFLIYFQGNSAPDKSGLPSDRFSAERTGGSVSTLTIQRTQQEDSAVYLCASTLGPIYEQYFGPGTRLTVT.

The CDR3 region has the DNA TGTGCCAGCAGCTTAATGGGACCCGCCCCGGTCCTGACTTTC. Residues: CASSLMGPAPVLTF. This chain joins TRBV7-9 and TRBJ2-6; either TRBD1 or TRBD2 may fit D (5 bases each). The V gene's germline CDR1 is SEHNR and CDR2 FQNEAQ (reference sequence). The germline V and J ends were trimmed by 2 bases and 13 bases, with 15 bases remaining between them. CDR3 length: 14 amino acids.

V gene TRBV5-1 combines with J gene TRBJ1-1, with 7 bases lining up with TRBD1. V shed 4 bases and J 7 bases; nucleotides not matched to a gene: 10. This CDR3 region has 14 residues. Per germline, CDR1 SGHRS and CDR2 YFSETQ. The CDR3, as DNA: TGCGCCAGCAGCCCGGGGACAGAAGGGAATGAAGCTTTCTTT. This translates into CASSPGTEGNEAFF.

The chain couples TRBV28 to TRBJ1-3; the D gene is possibly TRBD1 (5 bases). V lost 3 bases and J lost 0, with 15 bases in between. CDR3 size: 17 residues. Germline CDR1 MDHEN, CDR2 SYDVKM. CDR3 bases: TGTGCCAGCAGTTTTTTTTATCGGGGGGACTCTGGAAACACCATATATTTT. It yields the protein CASSFFYRGDSGNTIYF.

Details on this clonotype: A much larger clone differs by one base, so this may be a read error. This chain links TRBV24-1 with TRBJ2-5, with D possibly being TRBD2 (5 bases). Per the germline V gene, CDR1 is KGHDR and CDR2 is SFDVKD. Trimming took 8 bases from V and 4 from J, leaving 19 bases between them. The CDR3 spans 15 residues. CDR3 bases: TGTGCCACCAATGCCCTAGACACGGAGGTAGAGACCCAGTACTTC. As protein: CATNALDTEVETQYF.

The chain employs TRBV6-5 and TRBJ1-1; D remains ambiguous. Germline values: CDR1 MNHEY, CDR2 SVGAGI. The CDR3 has 15 amino acids. Trimming pared 7 bases from V and 5 bases from J, leaving 20 bases between. The CDR3 loop is CASTLGTGPATEAFF. CDR3 coding DNA: TGTGCCAGCACCCTAGGTACGGGCCCAGCGACTGAAGCTTTCTTT.

This clonotype showed up just a few times. This rearrangement joins TRBV20-1 to TRBJ2-1, with 13 bases matching TRBD2. Looked up from germline, CDR1 is DFQATT and CDR2 is SNEGSKA (reference sequence). V lost 0 bases, J lost 6 bases, and 5 bases stayed unmatched. This CDR3 contains 16 residues. CDR3 in DNA: TGCAGTGCTAGAGACCCGACTAGCGGGGGGTTCAATGAGCAGTTCTTC. Its translation is CSARDPTSGGFNEQFF.

The chain has TRBV12-3 or TRBV12-4 and TRBJ1-1; the D gene is possibly TRBD1 (5 bases). The germline V and J ends were trimmed by 6 bases and 3 bases, with 17 bases remaining between them. The CDR3 loop spans 15 amino acids. DNA of the CDR3: TGTGCCAGCAGGCAGCTCAGGGTTTCGGACACTGAAGCTTTCTTT. Its translation: CASRQLRVSDTEAFF.